This T cell receptor (beta chain) was found in a study of cytomegalovirus exposure and HLA in healthy donors. The germline gives CDR1 LNHDA, CDR2 SQIVND (reference sequence). V was pared by 5 bases and J by 1 base, with 6 bases of the junction left unmatched. The length of the CDR3 is 15 residues. Findings and limits, study-wide: Analysis was carried out at a later point, and it linked a missense DCLRE1C variant to TCR beta V- and J-gene trimming.

With regard to this clone: Its matching antigen is unknown.

The PCR used 60 Vbeta and 13 Jbeta primers. Some clones are missing from TCRdb's copy, which holds only in-frame ones; the method was immunoSEQ multiplex PCR. In the table there are 95,000 to 150,000 clones, about three quarters of which are singletons. The sample was PBMCs. This TCR derives from a woman in her thirties or forties in good health and CMV-seropositive. This chain joins TRBV19 and TRBJ1-1; 8 bases are shared with TRBD1. The CDR3 reads CASSHRTGPNTEAFF. The CDR3 DNA reads TGTGCCAGTAGTCACCGGACAGGGCCGAACACTGAAGCTTTCTTT. The variable domain in full, with the rest retrieved from reference TRBV19 and TRBJ1-1, is DGGITQSPKYLFRKEGQNVTLSCEQNLNHDAMYWYRQDPGQGLRLIYYSQIVNDFQKGDIAEGYSVSREKKESFPLTVTSAQKNPTAFYLCASSHRTGPNTEAFFGQGTRLTVV.